What follows describes a single T cell receptor beta chain. Its matching antigen is unknown. The same CDR3 is also encoded by other DNA sequences in this sample. Each and every patient relapsed after autologous stem cell transplantation, and patients got differing brentuximab vedotin exposure. Trimming took 0 bases from V and 0 from J, leaving 9 bases between them. Per germline, CDR1 SGHRS and CDR2 YFSETQ. The CDR3 has 15 amino acids. This record belongs to a study of PD-1 blockade in classical Hodgkin lymphoma. Overall study findings and caveats: In newly diagnosed patients, baseline TCR diversity was reportedly below that of healthy donors. Repertoires differed for reasons still undefined, possibly disease activity or prior therapy. In CD4+ cells, TCR diversity went up significantly by C4D1, but in CD8+ cells it did not.

The repertoire was sequenced with immunoSEQ multiplex PCR; TCRdb's copy has only in-frame clones and lacks some. The sample yields about 24,000 clones, 81% seen once. The receptor was isolated from a human donor with classical Hodgkin lymphoma. This sequence joins TRBV5-1 and TRBJ1-2; D possibly corresponds to TRBD1 (5 bases). The source was peripheral blood mononuclear cells (PBMCs), collected before the second cycle of nivolumab. As DNA, the CDR3 is TGCGCCAGCAGCTTGGCGGGGACTGCTAACTATGGCTACACCTTC. Translated, it gives CASSLAGTANYGYTF.